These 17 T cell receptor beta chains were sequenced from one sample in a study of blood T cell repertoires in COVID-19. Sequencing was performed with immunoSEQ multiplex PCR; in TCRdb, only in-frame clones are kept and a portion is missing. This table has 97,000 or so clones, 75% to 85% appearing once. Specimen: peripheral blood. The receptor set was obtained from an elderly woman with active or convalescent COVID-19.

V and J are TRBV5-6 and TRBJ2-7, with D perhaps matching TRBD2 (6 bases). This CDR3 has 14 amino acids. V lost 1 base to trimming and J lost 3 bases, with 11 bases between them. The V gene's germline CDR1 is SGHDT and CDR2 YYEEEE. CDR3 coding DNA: TGTGCCAGCAGCTTGAGGCGGGACCGCTACGAGCAGTACTTC. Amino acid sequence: CASSLRRDRYEQYF.

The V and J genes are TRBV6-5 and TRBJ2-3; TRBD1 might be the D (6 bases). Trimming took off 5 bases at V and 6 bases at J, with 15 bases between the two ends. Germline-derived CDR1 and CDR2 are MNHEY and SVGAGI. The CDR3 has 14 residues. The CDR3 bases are TGTGCCAGCAGTACCGGGCCGAGGGGGGATACGCAGTATTTT. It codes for CASSTGPRGDTQYF.

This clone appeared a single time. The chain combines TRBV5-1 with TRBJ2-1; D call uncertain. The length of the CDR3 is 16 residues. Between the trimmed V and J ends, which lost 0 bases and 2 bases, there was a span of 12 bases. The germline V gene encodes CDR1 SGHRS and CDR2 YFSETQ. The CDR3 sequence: CASSLGSGWTYNEQFF. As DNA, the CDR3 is TGCGCCAGCAGCTTGGGGTCCGGGTGGACCTACAATGAGCAGTTCTTC.

The CDR3 DNA is TGTGCCAGTAGTAAAACAAAGAACACTGAAGCTTTCTTT. Protein sequence: CASSKTKNTEAFF. This sequence joins TRBV19 and TRBJ1-1; D remains unclear. Between the trimmed V and J ends, which lost 4 bases and 1 base, there was a span of 7 bases. Germline V gene data show CDR1 as LNHDA and CDR2 as SQIVND (reference sequence). The CDR3 sequence is 13 residues long.

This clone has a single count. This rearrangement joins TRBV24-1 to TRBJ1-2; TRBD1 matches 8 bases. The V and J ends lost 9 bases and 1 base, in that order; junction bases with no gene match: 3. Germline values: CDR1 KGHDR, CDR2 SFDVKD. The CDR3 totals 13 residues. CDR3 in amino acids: CATSTGVNYGYTF. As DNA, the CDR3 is TGTGCCACCTCGACAGGGGTTAACTATGGCTACACCTTC.

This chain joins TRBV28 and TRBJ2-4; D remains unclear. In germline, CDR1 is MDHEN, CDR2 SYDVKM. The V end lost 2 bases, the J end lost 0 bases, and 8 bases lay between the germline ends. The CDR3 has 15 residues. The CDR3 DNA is TGTGCCAGCAGTTTAGGGCAGCTAGCCAAAAACATTCAGTACTTC. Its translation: CASSLGQLAKNIQYF.

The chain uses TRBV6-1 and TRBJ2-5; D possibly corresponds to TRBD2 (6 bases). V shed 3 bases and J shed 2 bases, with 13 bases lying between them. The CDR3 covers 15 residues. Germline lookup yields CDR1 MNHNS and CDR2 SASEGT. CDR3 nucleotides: TGTGCCAGCAGTGATTTTGGGACTTTACAAGAGACCCAGTACTTC. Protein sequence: CASSDFGTLQETQYF.

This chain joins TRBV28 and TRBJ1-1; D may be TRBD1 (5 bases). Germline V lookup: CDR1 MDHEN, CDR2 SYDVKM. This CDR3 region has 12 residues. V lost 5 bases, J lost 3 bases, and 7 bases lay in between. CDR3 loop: CASSRQYTEAFF. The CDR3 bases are TGTGCCAGCAGTAGACAGTACACTGAAGCTTTCTTT.

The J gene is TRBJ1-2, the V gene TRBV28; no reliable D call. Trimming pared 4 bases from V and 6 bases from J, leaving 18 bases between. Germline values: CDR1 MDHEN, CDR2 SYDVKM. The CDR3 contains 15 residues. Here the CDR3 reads CASSSPAAGNDGYTF. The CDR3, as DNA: TGTGCCAGCAGTTCCCCCGCTGCGGGGAACGATGGCTACACCTTC.

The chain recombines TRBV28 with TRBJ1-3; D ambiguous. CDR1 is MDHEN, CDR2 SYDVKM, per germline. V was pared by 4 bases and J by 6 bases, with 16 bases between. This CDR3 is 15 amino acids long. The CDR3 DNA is TGTGCCAGCAGTTCTCACCCGAAAACGGTAAACACCATATATTTT. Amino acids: CASSSHPKTVNTIYF.

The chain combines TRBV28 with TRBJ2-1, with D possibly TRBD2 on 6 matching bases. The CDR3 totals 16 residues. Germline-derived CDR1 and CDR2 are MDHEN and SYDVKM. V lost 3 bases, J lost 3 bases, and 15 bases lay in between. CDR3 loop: CASSFASGLNYNEQFF. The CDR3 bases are TGTGCCAGCAGTTTCGCCAGCGGGTTAAACTACAATGAGCAGTTCTTC.

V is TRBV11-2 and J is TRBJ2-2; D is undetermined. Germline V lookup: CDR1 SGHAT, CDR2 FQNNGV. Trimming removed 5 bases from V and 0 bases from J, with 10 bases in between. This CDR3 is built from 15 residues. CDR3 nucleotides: TGTGCCAGCAGCCTGTCCCTAGCGAACACCGGGGAGCTGTTTTTT. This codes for CASSLSLANTGELFF.

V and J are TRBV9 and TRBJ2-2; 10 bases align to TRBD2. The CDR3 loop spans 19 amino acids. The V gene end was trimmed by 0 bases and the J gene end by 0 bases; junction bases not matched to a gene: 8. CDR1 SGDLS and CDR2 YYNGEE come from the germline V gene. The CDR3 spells CASSVAWTSGNANTGELFF. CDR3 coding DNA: TGTGCCAGCAGCGTAGCTTGGACTAGCGGTAACGCGAACACCGGGGAGCTGTTTTTT.

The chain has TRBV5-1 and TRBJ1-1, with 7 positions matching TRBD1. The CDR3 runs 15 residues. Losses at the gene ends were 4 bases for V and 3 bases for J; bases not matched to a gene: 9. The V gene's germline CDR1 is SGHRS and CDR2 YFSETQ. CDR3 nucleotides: TGCGCCAGCAGCGCCCGACAGGGAAGGGACACTGAAGCTTTCTTT. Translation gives CASSARQGRDTEAFF.

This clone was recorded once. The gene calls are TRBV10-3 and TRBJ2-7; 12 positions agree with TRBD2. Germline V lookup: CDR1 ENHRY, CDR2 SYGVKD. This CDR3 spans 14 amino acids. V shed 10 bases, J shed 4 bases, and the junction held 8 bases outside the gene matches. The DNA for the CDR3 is TGTGCCACCACTTGGACTAGCGGGGATTACGAGCAGTACTTC. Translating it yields CATTWTSGDYEQYF.

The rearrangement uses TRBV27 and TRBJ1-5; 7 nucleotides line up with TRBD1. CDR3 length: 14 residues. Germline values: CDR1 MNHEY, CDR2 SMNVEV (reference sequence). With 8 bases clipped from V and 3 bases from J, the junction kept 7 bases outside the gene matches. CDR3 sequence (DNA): TGTGCCAGCGGCAGGGACAGATCCAATCAGCCCCAGCATTTT. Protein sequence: CASGRDRSNQPQHF.

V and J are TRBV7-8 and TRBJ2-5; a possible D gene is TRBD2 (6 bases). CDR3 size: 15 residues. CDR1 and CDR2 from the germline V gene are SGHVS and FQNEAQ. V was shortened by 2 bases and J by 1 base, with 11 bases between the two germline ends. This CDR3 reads CASSLRSAGQETQYF. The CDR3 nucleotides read TGTGCCAGCAGCTTACGGTCAGCGGGCCAAGAGACCCAGTACTTC.